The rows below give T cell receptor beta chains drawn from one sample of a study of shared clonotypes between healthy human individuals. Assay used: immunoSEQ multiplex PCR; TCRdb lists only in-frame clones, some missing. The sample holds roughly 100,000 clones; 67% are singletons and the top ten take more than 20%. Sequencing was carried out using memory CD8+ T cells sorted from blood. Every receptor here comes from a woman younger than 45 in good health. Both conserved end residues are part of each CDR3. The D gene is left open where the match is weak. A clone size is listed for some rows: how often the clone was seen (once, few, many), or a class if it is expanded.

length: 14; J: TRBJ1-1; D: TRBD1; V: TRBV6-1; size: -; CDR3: CASSVGQENTEAFF; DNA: TGTGCCAGCAGTGTGGGACAGGAGAACACTGAAGCTTTCTTT
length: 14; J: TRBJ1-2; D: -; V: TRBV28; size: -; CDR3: CASSLNGGLQGYTF; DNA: TGTGCCAGCAGTTTAAATGGGGGATTACAGGGCTACACCTTC
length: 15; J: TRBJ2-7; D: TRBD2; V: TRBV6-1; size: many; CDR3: CASSDWTSGRPEQYF; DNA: TGTGCCAGCAGTGATTGGACTAGCGGGAGACCCGAGCAGTACTTC
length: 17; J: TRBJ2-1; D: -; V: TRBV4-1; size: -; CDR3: CASSQDRGWGIGNEQFF; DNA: TGCGCCAGCAGCCAAGATCGGGGTTGGGGTATAGGGAATGAGCAGTTCTTC
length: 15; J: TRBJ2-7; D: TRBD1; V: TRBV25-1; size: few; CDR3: CASSGPGQAPYEQYF; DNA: TGTGCCAGCAGTGGGCCGGGACAGGCTCCCTACGAGCAGTACTTC
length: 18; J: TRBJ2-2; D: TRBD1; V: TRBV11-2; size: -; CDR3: CASRPYRTGQENTGELFF; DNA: TGTGCCAGCAGGCCCTACCGAACCGGACAGGAGAACACCGGGGAGCTGTTTTTT
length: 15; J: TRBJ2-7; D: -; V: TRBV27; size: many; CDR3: CASRGGPGKIYEQYF; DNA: TGTGCCAGCAGGGGGGGACCGGGAAAAATCTACGAGCAGTACTTC
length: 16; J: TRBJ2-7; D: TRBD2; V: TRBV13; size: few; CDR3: CASSLEGGSLTYEQYF; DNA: TGTGCCAGCAGCTTAGAAGGCGGGAGTTTAACCTACGAGCAGTACTTC
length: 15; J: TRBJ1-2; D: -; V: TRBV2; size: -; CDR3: CASSAEDGEVYGYTF; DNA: TGTGCCAGCAGTGCCGAGGACGGGGAAGTCTATGGCTACACCTTC
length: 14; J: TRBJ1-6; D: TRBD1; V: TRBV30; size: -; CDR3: CAWSVGTGGSPLHF; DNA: TGTGCCTGGAGTGTTGGGACAGGAGGGTCCCCCCTCCACTTT
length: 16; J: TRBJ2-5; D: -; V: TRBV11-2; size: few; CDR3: CASSLDLTGAGETQYF; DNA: TGTGCCAGCAGCTTAGATCTTACCGGGGCCGGGGAGACCCAGTACTTC
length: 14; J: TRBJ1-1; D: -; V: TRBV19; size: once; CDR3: CASSTPITNTEAFF; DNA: TGTGCCAGTAGTACCCCCATCACGAACACTGAAGCTTTCTTT
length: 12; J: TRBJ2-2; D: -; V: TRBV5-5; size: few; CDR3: CASSLMTGELFF; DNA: TGTGCCAGCAGCTTAATGACCGGGGAGCTGTTTTTT
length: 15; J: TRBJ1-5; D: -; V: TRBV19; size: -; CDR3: CASSINSYSNQPQHF; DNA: TGTGCCAGTAGTATTAACAGTTATAGCAATCAGCCCCAGCATTTT
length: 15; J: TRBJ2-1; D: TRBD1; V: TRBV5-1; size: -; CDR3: CASSVKPRDRDEQFF; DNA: TGCGCCAGCAGCGTCAAACCCCGGGACAGGGATGAGCAGTTCTTC
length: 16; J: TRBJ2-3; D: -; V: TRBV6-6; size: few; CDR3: CASSYGTLGRTDTQYF; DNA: TGTGCCAGCAGTTATGGTACTTTGGGACGGACAGATACGCAGTATTTT
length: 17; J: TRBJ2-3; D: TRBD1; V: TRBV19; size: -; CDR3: CASSMDRPDPSTDTQYF; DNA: TGTGCCAGTAGTATGGACAGGCCGGACCCCTCAACAGATACGCAGTATTTT
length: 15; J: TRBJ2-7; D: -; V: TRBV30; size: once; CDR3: CAWSRGSGLSYEQYF; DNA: TGTGCCTGGAGTCGGGGGAGCGGACTCTCCTACGAGCAGTACTTC
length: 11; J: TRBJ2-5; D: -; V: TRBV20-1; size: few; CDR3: CSAENLGAQYF; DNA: TGCAGTGCTGAAAATCTAGGGGCCCAGTACTTC
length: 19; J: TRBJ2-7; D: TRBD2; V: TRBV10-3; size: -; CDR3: CAISGGLAGGLLNRAEQYF; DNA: TGTGCCATCAGTGGGGGACTAGCGGGAGGTCTTTTGAACAGGGCCGAGCAGTACTTC
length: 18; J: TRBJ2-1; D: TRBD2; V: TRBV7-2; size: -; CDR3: CASSLAAPHGRAYNEQFF; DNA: TGTGCCAGCAGCTTAGCCGCCCCCCACGGGAGGGCCTACAATGAGCAGTTCTTC
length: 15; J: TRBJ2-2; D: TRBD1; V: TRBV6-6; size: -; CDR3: CASTDREVGTGELFF; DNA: TGTGCCAGCACCGACAGGGAAGTAGGGACCGGGGAGCTGTTTTTT
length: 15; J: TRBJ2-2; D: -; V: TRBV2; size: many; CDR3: CASSSGQKIPGELFF; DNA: TGTGCCAGCAGCAGCGGACAAAAAATCCCCGGGGAGCTGTTTTTT
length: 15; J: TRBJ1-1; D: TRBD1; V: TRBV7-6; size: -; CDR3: CASSFDRGQDTEAFF; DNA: TGTGCCAGCAGCTTCGACAGGGGGCAGGACACTGAAGCTTTCTTT
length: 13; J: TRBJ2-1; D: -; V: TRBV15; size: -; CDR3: CATSTRRGGEQFF; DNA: TGTGCCACCAGCACCCGGAGGGGCGGTGAGCAGTTCTTC
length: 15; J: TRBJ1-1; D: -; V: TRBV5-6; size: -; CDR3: CASSLVLGAYTEAFF; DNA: TGTGCCAGCAGCTTGGTTCTTGGGGCGTACACTGAAGCTTTCTTT
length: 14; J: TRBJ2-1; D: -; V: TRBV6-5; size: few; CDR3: CASREDPTGNEQFF; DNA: TGTGCCAGCAGGGAAGACCCGACAGGCAATGAGCAGTTCTTC
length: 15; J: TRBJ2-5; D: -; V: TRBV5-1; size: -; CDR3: CASSWGWGIQETQYF; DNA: TGCGCCAGCAGCTGGGGTTGGGGGATCCAAGAGACCCAGTACTTC
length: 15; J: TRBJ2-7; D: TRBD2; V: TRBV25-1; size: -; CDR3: CASSETSGSLYEQYF; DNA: TGTGCCAGCAGTGAGACTAGCGGGAGTCTCTACGAGCAGTACTTC